Below, 22 T cell receptor beta chains from the same sample are listed, as sequenced in a study of T cell repertoires in cytomegalovirus infection. TCRdb ran MiXCR on the reads and lists one entry per CDR3 protein. The data hold approximately 390,000 distinct CDR3 sequences, with about 34% observed a single time. These receptors lack a known antigen. Sequenced material: cultured PBMCs, taken from culture after CMV antigen stimulation. Receptors originate from a human donor in good health (CMV status not recorded). Some clones in this sample may be carry-over from other donors' samples.

The chain recombines TRBV7-2 with TRBJ1-6; D gene unclear. V shed 6 bases and J shed 4 bases, with 10 bases lying between them. There are 14 residues in the CDR3. The germline V gene encodes CDR1 SGHTA and CDR2 FQGNSA. The CDR3 sequence is CASSPGPYNSPLHF. The DNA for the CDR3 is TGTGCCAGCAGTCCAGGTCCTTATAATTCACCCCTCCACTTT.

The rearrangement uses TRBV12-3 or TRBV12-4 and TRBJ2-1; no definite D call. The CDR3 contains 12 residues. V lost 5 bases to trimming and J lost 8 bases, with 10 bases between them. For the CDR3, the DNA is TGTGCCAGCAGTCCCACGACTGATGAGCAGTTCTTC. Its protein product is CASSPTTDEQFF.

In this sample, this clonotype turned up once. The chain carries TRBV27 and TRBJ2-7; D might be TRBD1 or TRBD2, each matching 5 bases. This CDR3 region has 14 residues. Per the germline V gene, CDR1 is MNHEY and CDR2 is SMNVEV (reference sequence). V was clipped by 3 bases and J by 0 bases, with 9 bases between them. CDR3: CASSFGADSYEQYF. The CDR3, as DNA: TGTGCCAGCAGTTTCGGGGCCGACTCCTACGAGCAGTACTTC.

There are many counts of this clonotype. The chain uses TRBV7-6 and TRBJ1-1, with D perhaps matching TRBD1 (6 bases). CDR1 is SGHVS, CDR2 FNYEAQ, per germline. Trimming cost V 5 bases and J 3 bases, with 13 bases left between them. The CDR3 has 14 amino acids. The CDR3, as DNA: TGTGCCAGCAGCAAAAGAGGGGGGCACACTGAAGCTTTCTTT. It specifies CASSKRGGHTEAFF.

The chain employs TRBV27 and TRBJ2-1, with TRBD2 matching 9 bases. The junction had 5 bases not matched to a gene; V was cut back by 5 bases and J by 3 bases. Germline values: CDR1 MNHEY, CDR2 SMNVEV (reference sequence). There are 15 residues in the CDR3. The CDR3 nucleotides are TGTGCCAGCAGTACCCTAGCGGGACGCTACAATGAGCAGTTCTTC. It codes for CASSTLAGRYNEQFF.

This chain uses TRBV10-3 with TRBJ2-3; D is perhaps TRBD2 (6 bases). Germline V gene sequence: CDR1 ENHRY, CDR2 SYGVKD. Trimming pared 6 bases from V and 2 bases from J, leaving 18 bases between. CDR3 size: 16 residues. The DNA of the CDR3 is TGTGCCATCAGCCGGAGGCAGGCGGGGACCACAGATACGCAGTATTTT. Encoded protein: CAISRRQAGTTDTQYF.

The rearrangement links TRBV5-1 to TRBJ2-7, with 8 bases lining up with TRBD1. The CDR3 loop spans 16 amino acids. Germline V gene lookup returns CDR1 SGHRS and CDR2 YFSETQ. The J segment lost 3 bases and the V segment lost 0 bases, leaving 8 bases of the junction unmatched. The CDR3 is CASSLVQSTGDYEQYF. CDR3 coding DNA: TGCGCCAGCAGCTTGGTACAGTCGACAGGGGACTACGAGCAGTACTTC.

The gene calls are TRBV12-5 and TRBJ2-7; 9 bases match TRBD1. CDR1 is LGHNT and CDR2 is FRNRAP in the germline V gene. CDR3 length: 13 amino acids. Trimming cost V 6 bases and J 7 bases; bases outside gene matches: 7. This CDR3 is CASGEQGAREQYV. For the CDR3, the DNA is TGTGCTAGTGGAGAACAGGGGGCGCGTGAGCAGTACGTC.

The genes are TRBV9 and TRBJ2-1, with 7 bases identical to TRBD1. The CDR3 extends over 15 amino acids. CDR1 and CDR2 from the germline V gene are SGDLS and YYNGEE. V dropped 4 bases and J dropped 3; count of bases not matched to a gene: 7. The CDR3 coding sequence is TGTGCCAGCAGCACCCGACAGGGCCTCTACAATGAGCAGTTCTTC. Translated, it gives CASSTRQGLYNEQFF.

V usage is TRBV11-1 and J usage is TRBJ2-1, with D tentatively TRBD2 (5 bases). This CDR3 comprises 14 residues. Trimming took off 2 bases at V and 5 bases at J, with 10 bases between the two ends. CDR1 and CDR2 from the germline V gene are SGHAT and FQDESV (reference sequence). CDR3 protein: CASSLRWGDNEQFF. The CDR3 region has the DNA TGTGCCAGCAGCTTAAGGTGGGGAGACAATGAGCAGTTCTTC.

This chain links TRBV24-1 with TRBJ2-2; weak D call: TRBD1 (6 bases). Trimming cost V 2 bases and J 5 bases, with 14 bases left between them. The V gene's germline CDR1 is KGHDR and CDR2 SFDVKD. The CDR3 is 16 amino acids. In DNA form, the CDR3 reads TGTGCCACCAGTGATTCGCTCCTACAGGGTACCGGGGAGCTGTTTTTT. Encoded protein: CATSDSLLQGTGELFF.

This clonotype was seen at least ten times. The V gene is TRBV5-1, the J gene TRBJ1-2; the match to TRBD1 covers 9 bases. This CDR3 has 13 residues. Germline trimming cut 0 bases from V and 10 bases from J; bases unmatched to any gene: 4. The germline gives CDR1 SGHRS, CDR2 YFSETQ. Here the CDR3 reads CASSLVDRGHYTF. In nucleotides, the CDR3 is TGCGCCAGCAGCTTGGTGGACAGGGGACACTACACCTTC.

This clonotype appeared a single time. The J gene is TRBJ2-5, the V gene TRBV5-4; possibly TRBD1 for D (5 bases). CDR1 and CDR2 from the germline V gene are SGHNT and YYREEE (reference sequence). There are 16 residues in the CDR3. Deletions cut 4 bases from V and 3 bases from J, with 19 bases between. This CDR3 is CASSQMGQGWEETQYF. The DNA of the CDR3 is TGTGCCAGCAGCCAAATGGGGCAGGGCTGGGAAGAGACCCAGTACTTC.

This clonotype was seen only a few times. The chain joins TRBV7-2 to TRBJ2-3; 7 bases map to TRBD1. Per the germline V gene, CDR1 is SGHTA and CDR2 is FQGNSA. The CDR3 spans 15 residues. V lost 2 bases to trimming and J lost 4 bases; unmatched junction nucleotides: 6. The CDR3 reads CASSLHPTGPDTQYF. The DNA for the CDR3 is TGTGCCAGCAGCTTACACCCGACAGGGCCAGATACGCAGTATTTT.

This clonotype was recorded a few times. This sequence joins TRBV4-1 and TRBJ1-2; D remains unclear. The CDR3 runs 15 residues. The germline V gene encodes CDR1 MGHRA and CDR2 YSYEKL. Trimming stripped 4 bases from V and 2 bases from J, with 14 bases between. The CDR3 region has the DNA TGCGCCAGCAGCCGATACAGTTCCGCAAACTATGGCTACACCTTC. Encoded protein: CASSRYSSANYGYTF.

The rearrangement links TRBV24-1 to TRBJ1-5; 7 bases agree with TRBD1. The V segment lost 4 bases and the J segment 1 base; nucleotides outside the gene matches: 3. The CDR3 sequence is 15 residues long. Looked up from germline, CDR1 is KGHDR and CDR2 is SFDVKD. In DNA form, the CDR3 reads TGTGCCACCAGTGAGACAGGGTACAGCAATCAGCCCCAGCATTTT. Translating gives CATSETGYSNQPQHF.

J is TRBJ2-7 and V is TRBV5-6; D is undetermined. The CDR3 length is 12 residues. The V end was cut by 4 bases, the J end by 3 bases, with 8 bases between. Germline lookup yields CDR1 SGHDT and CDR2 YYEEEE. For the CDR3, the DNA is TGTGCCAGCAGCGCCGATTACTACGAGCAGTACTTC. It encodes CASSADYYEQYF.

This clonotype was detected a few times. The chain is built from TRBV27 and TRBJ1-2, with TRBD1 as a possible D gene (6 bases). Deletions cut 5 bases from V and 5 bases from J, with 15 bases between. Germline CDR1 is MNHEY and CDR2 is SMNVEV (reference sequence). The CDR3 has 14 residues. DNA for the CDR3: TGTGCCAGCAGTCCCATAACTAGGGGGTATGGCTACACCTTC. Translation: CASSPITRGYGYTF.

V is TRBV10-3 and J is TRBJ2-2, with D tentatively TRBD2 (6 bases). The CDR3 totals 13 residues. The V end lost 7 bases, the J end lost 4 bases, and 10 bases lay between the germline ends. Germline CDR1 ENHRY, CDR2 SYGVKD. CDR3 region: CAIKGLSTGELFF. The CDR3 bases are TGTGCCATCAAGGGACTGTCCACCGGGGAGCTGTTTTTT.

This clonotype came up once. The rearrangement links TRBV12-3 or TRBV12-4 to TRBJ2-7, with 8 bases matching TRBD1. V lost 1 base, J lost 3 bases, and 2 bases stayed unmatched. This CDR3 has 14 amino acids. CDR3 protein: CASSLGTGNYEQYF. In DNA, the CDR3 is TGTGCCAGCAGTTTAGGGACAGGGAACTACGAGCAGTACTTC.

This sequence joins TRBV4-1 and TRBJ2-1; D is ambiguous. Germline loops: CDR1 MGHRA, CDR2 YSYEKL. CDR3 length: 13 residues. V was clipped by 3 bases and J by 8 bases, with 11 bases between them. CDR3 nucleotides: TGCGCCAGCAGCCACTCTTCTTCGGATGAGCAGTTCTTC. This encodes CASSHSSSDEQFF.

This rearrangement joins TRBV5-4 to TRBJ1-2; 8 bases agree with TRBD1. Trimming at V came to 3 bases and at J to 4 bases, leaving 5 bases not matched to a gene. CDR3 length equals 14 residues. Germline V gives CDR1 SGHNT, CDR2 YYREEE (reference sequence). Here the CDR3 reads CASSSRTGSYGYTF. The CDR3, as DNA: TGTGCCAGCAGCTCACGGACAGGGTCCTATGGCTACACCTTC.